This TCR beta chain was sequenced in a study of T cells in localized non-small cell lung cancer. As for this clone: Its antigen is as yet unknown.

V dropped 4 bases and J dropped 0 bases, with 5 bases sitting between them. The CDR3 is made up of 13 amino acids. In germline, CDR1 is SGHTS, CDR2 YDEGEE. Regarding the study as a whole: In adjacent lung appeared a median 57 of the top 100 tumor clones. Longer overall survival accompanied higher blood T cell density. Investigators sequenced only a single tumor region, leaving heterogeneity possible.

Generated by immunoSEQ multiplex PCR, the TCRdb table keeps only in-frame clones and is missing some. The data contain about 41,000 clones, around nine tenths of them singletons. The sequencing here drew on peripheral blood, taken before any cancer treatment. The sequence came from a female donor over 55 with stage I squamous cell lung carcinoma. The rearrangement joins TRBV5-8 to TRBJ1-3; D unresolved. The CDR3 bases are TGTGCCAGCAGCCGGGGCTCTGGAAACACCATATATTTT. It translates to CASSRGSGNTIYF.